One and the same sample provided the 14 T cell receptor beta chains below, sequenced in a study of cytomegalovirus exposure and HLA in healthy donors. PCR involved 60 Vbeta and 13 Jbeta primers. Data came from immunoSEQ multiplex PCR; TCRdb stores just in-frame clones and leaves some out. The data show more than 150,000 clones, with 75% to 85% seen just once and 0.65% held by the top ten. Sequencing input: PBMCs. The receptors come from a boy younger than 18 in good health and CMV-seronegative.

V usage is TRBV5-6 and J usage is TRBJ1-1, with TRBD1 identical over 8 bases. Germline V gives CDR1 SGHDT, CDR2 YYEEEE. The V gene end was trimmed by 4 bases and the J gene end by 1 base; junction bases not matched to a gene: 6. This CDR3 has 15 amino acids. CDR3 bases: TGTGCCAGCAGCGATCGGACAGGGACGAACACTGAAGCTTTCTTT. Translation: CASSDRTGTNTEAFF.

This sequence joins TRBV15 and TRBJ1-2; TRBD1 might be the D (6 bases). Trimming removed 0 bases from V and 3 bases from J, with 17 bases in between. Germline lookup yields CDR1 LNHNV and CDR2 YYDKDF (reference sequence). The CDR3 is 17 residues long. CDR3 loop: CATSREKGRGVHYGYTF. The DNA of the CDR3 is TGTGCCACCAGCAGAGAAAAGGGCAGGGGCGTGCACTATGGCTACACCTTC.

The chain employs TRBV5-1 and TRBJ1-6; 8 bases fit TRBD1. This CDR3 is 12 amino acids long. V lost 4 bases and J lost 10; bases outside the gene matches: 1. The germline gives CDR1 SGHRS, CDR2 YFSETQ. The CDR3 sequence: CASSPGGSPLHF. Written as DNA, the CDR3 is TGCGCCAGCAGCCCAGGGGGCTCACCCCTCCACTTT. Full variable domain (missing parts from reference TRBV5-1 and TRBJ1-6): KAGVTQTPRYLIKTRGQQVTLSCSPISGHRSVSWYQQTPGQGLQFLFEYFSETQRNKGNFPGRFSGRQFSNSRSEMNVSTLELGDSALYLCASSPGGSPLHFGNGTRLTVT.

The V and J genes are TRBV5-1 and TRBJ2-1; maybe TRBD1 (6 bases). The CDR3 covers 16 residues. Germline CDR1 SGHRS, CDR2 YFSETQ. The V end was cut by 4 bases, the J end by 10 bases, with 24 bases between. The CDR3 protein is CASSRNSRDTDLEQFF. CDR3 in DNA: TGCGCCAGCAGCAGGAACTCACGGGACACCGATTTAGAGCAGTTCTTC. Using reference TRBV5-1 and TRBJ2-1 for the parts outside the CDR3, the full variable domain is KAGVTQTPRYLIKTRGQQVTLSCSPISGHRSVSWYQQTPGQGLQFLFEYFSETQRNKGNFPGRFSGRQFSNSRSEMNVSTLELGDSALYLCASSRNSRDTDLEQFFGPGTRLTVL.

This clone has a handful of counts. The chain has TRBV11-2 and TRBJ1-1; D unclear. The germline CDR1 and CDR2 sequences are SGHAT and FQNNGV. Trimming pared 5 bases from V and 7 bases from J, leaving 11 bases between. This CDR3 has 12 residues. The CDR3 DNA sequence: TGTGCCAGCAGCAGGAGTACGCGTGAAGCTTTCTTT. This gives the protein CASSRSTREAFF.

This clone turned up a few times. The V gene is TRBV19, the J gene TRBJ2-3, with TRBD2 matching 8 bases. Germline CDR1 and CDR2: LNHDA and SQIVND (reference sequence). CDR3 length equals 14 residues. V was clipped by 1 base and J by 5 bases; unmatched bases: 2. CDR3 loop: CASSIAGGRDTQYF. The CDR3 DNA follows: TGTGCCAGTAGTATAGCGGGGGGGCGAGATACGCAGTATTTT.

This clone appeared once. An end of the junction differs from the germline gene, which may be a read error. The CDR3 DNA is TGTTCCAGCAGCGTGAATGAGAGGCAGTACTTC. Translated, it gives CSSSVNERQYF. The chain uses TRBV7-9 and TRBJ2-7; D is unclear. Germline CDR1 SEHNR, CDR2 FQNEAQ (reference sequence). This CDR3 is built from 11 residues.

This clone was picked up a small number of times. The chain has TRBV5-1 and TRBJ2-1, with D possibly TRBD2 on 5 matching bases. V lost 0 bases and J lost 0, with 7 bases in between. The CDR3 has 15 amino acids. Germline loops: CDR1 SGHRS, CDR2 YFSETQ. The CDR3 region has the DNA TGCGCCAGCAGCTTGGAGCGGTTCTCCTACAATGAGCAGTTCTTC. Translated: CASSLERFSYNEQFF. The full variable domain, in which reference TRBV5-1 and TRBJ2-1 provide the parts outside the CDR3, is KAGVTQTPRYLIKTRGQQVTLSCSPISGHRSVSWYQQTPGQGLQFLFEYFSETQRNKGNFPGRFSGRQFSNSRSEMNVSTLELGDSALYLCASSLERFSYNEQFFGPGTRLTVL.

V usage is TRBV27 and J usage is TRBJ2-7, with 8 nucleotides matching TRBD2. Unmatched junction bases numbered 11, after V lost 3 bases and J lost 7 bases. Germline V gene sequence: CDR1 MNHEY, CDR2 SMNVEV (reference sequence). CDR3 length: 15 residues. The DNA of the CDR3 is TGTGCCAGCAGTTTTCTTACGAGCGGGAGAAGGGAGCAGTACTTC. This gives the protein CASSFLTSGRREQYF.

The V call is TRBV19, the J call TRBJ2-2; D unclear. The CDR3 covers 17 residues. The V end was cut by 3 bases, the J end by 1 base, with 15 bases between. CDR1 LNHDA and CDR2 SQIVND come from the germline V gene (reference sequence). The CDR3 loop reads CASSMSGKQLNTGELFF. The DNA of the CDR3 is TGTGCCAGTAGTATGAGTGGAAAACAGCTGAACACCGGGGAGCTGTTTTTT.

This clone appeared a few times. CDR3 protein: CAISESMALNTEAFF. CDR3 DNA sequence: TGTGCCATCAGTGAGTCAATGGCTCTGAACACTGAAGCTTTCTTT. V gene TRBV10-3 combines with J gene TRBJ1-1, with no clear D. This CDR3 comprises 15 residues. V was shortened by 0 bases and J by 0 bases, with 8 bases between the two germline ends. From germline, CDR1 is ENHRY and CDR2 SYGVKD.

The chain combines TRBV29-1 with TRBJ1-4; 8 nucleotides align to TRBD1. CDR3 size: 13 residues. J lost 1 base, V lost 7 bases, and 2 bases had no gene match. In germline, CDR1 is SQVTM, CDR2 ANQGSEA. This CDR3 reads CSAGQGTNEKLFF. CDR3 coding DNA: TGCAGCGCCGGACAGGGAACTAATGAAAAACTGTTTTTT.

This clone showed up just once. This chain uses TRBV10-3 with TRBJ2-1; 8 bases map to TRBD1. V dropped 0 bases and J dropped 4; count of bases not matched to a gene: 5. The germline V gene encodes CDR1 ENHRY and CDR2 SYGVKD. The CDR3 covers 16 residues. CDR3 region: CAISESGTGPYNEQFF. CDR3 DNA sequence: TGTGCCATCAGTGAGTCGGGGACAGGTCCGTACAATGAGCAGTTCTTC.

The chain has TRBV2 and TRBJ2-5; D may be TRBD2 (6 bases). This CDR3 region has 15 residues. The germline V and J ends were trimmed by 3 bases and 0 bases, with 11 bases remaining between them. The germline V gene encodes CDR1 SNHLY and CDR2 FYNNEI. CDR3 region: CASSEGGRYQETQYF. The CDR3 DNA sequence: TGTGCCAGCAGTGAGGGGGGTCGGTACCAAGAGACCCAGTACTTC. The full variable domain, with the rest looked up from reference TRBV2 and TRBJ2-5, is EPEVTQTPSHQVTQMGQEVILRCVPISNHLYFYWYRQILGQKVEFLVSFYNNEISEKSEIFDDQFSVERPDGSNFTLKIRSTKLEDSAMYFCASSEGGRYQETQYFGPGTRLLVL.